This passage covers 30 T cell receptor beta chains from one sample sequenced in a study of T cell repertoires in cytomegalovirus infection (dated by TCRdb to the late 2010s). These TCRs' antigens remain unknown. This specimen's treatment or condition label, interpreted: in vitro stimulation with specific CMV peptide epitopes to enrich CMV-specific T cells. TCRdb records Illumina HiSeq 1500 as the sequencer. Through fastp at Q25 and MiXCR, TCRdb rebuilt clones from the public reads, retaining in-frame beta chains. One record per CDR3 amino acid sequence lists the most common genes and DNA. For this sample there are hundreds of thousands of distinct CDR3 sequences; roughly a third appear just once. The top ten hold about 17% of the sample. This specimen consisted of cultured PBMCs, obtained from culture after CMV antigen stimulation. Source of these receptors: a human donor in good health (CMV status not recorded). Some clones in this sample may be carry-over from other donors' samples.

J is TRBJ2-1 and V is TRBV24-1, with 10 bases lining up with TRBD2. The CDR3 runs to 14 residues. CDR1 KGHDR and CDR2 SFDVKD come from the germline V gene. V trimming: 5 bases; J trimming: 7 bases; junction bases outside the gene matches: 4. CDR3 protein: CATSASGSSNEQFF. For the CDR3, the DNA is TGTGCCACCAGTGCTAGCGGGAGCTCGAATGAGCAGTTCTTC.

V gene TRBV7-8 combines with J gene TRBJ2-4; a weak D match, TRBD1 (6 bases). The V gene's germline CDR1 is SGHVS and CDR2 FQNEAQ. V lost 5 bases, J lost 2 bases, and 16 bases lay in between. The CDR3 length is 16 residues. CDR3 nucleotides: TGTGCCAGCAGCCCAGTTGGCAGGGGAACCAAAAACATTCAGTACTTC. Protein: CASSPVGRGTKNIQYF.

This clonotype was seen only a few times. This chain links TRBV6-5 with TRBJ2-2, with TRBD1 matching 10 bases. V gave up 5 bases and J gave up 5 bases; unmatched junction bases: 5. There are 15 residues in the CDR3. The germline V gene encodes CDR1 MNHEY and CDR2 SVGAGI. CDR3 amino acids: CASSPLGQGTGELFF. In DNA, the CDR3 is TGTGCCAGCAGTCCTCTGGGACAGGGGACCGGGGAGCTGTTTTTT.

This clonotype has more than one count but fewer than ten. V and J are TRBV7-6 and TRBJ2-1, with 11 bases lining up with TRBD2. From germline, CDR1 is SGHVS and CDR2 FNYEAQ. CDR3 length: 18 residues. V dropped 5 bases and J dropped 0; count of bases not matched to a gene: 9. This CDR3 reads CASSRTSGRMSSYNEQFF. The CDR3 coding sequence is TGTGCCAGCAGCCGGACTAGCGGGCGAATGAGCTCCTACAATGAGCAGTTCTTC. The variable domain in full, with the rest retrieved from reference TRBV7-6 and TRBJ2-1, is GAGVSQSPRYKVTKRGQDVALRCDPISGHVSLYWYRQALGQGPEFLTYFNYEAQQDKSGLPNDRFSAERPEGSISTLTIQRTEQRDSAMYRCASSRTSGRMSSYNEQFFGPGTRLTVL.

The V and J genes are TRBV20-1 and TRBJ1-1; D not resolved. CDR1 is DFQATT, CDR2 SNEGSKA, per germline (reference sequence). The V gene lost 6 bases and the J gene lost 1 base, with 12 bases spanning the gap. The CDR3 totals 13 residues. The chain's CDR3 is CSASRNPNTEAFF. CDR3 nucleotide sequence: TGCAGTGCCTCGCGAAACCCGAACACTGAAGCTTTCTTT.

This clonotype came up a few times. CDR3 region: CASSLPSGTYNEQFF. In DNA, the CDR3 is TGTGCCAGCAGTTTGCCTAGCGGAACCTACAATGAGCAGTTCTTC. The chain joins TRBV12-3 or TRBV12-4 to TRBJ2-1; TRBD2 aligns across 7 bases. The CDR3 runs 15 residues. V lost 3 bases and J lost 2; bases outside the gene matches: 4.

V is TRBV6-2 or TRBV6-3 and J is TRBJ2-2; D remains ambiguous. The CDR3 has 14 amino acids. From germline, CDR1 is MNHEY and CDR2 SVGEGT. The ends were cut back, 4 bases at V and 2 bases at J, with 8 bases in the middle. DNA of the CDR3: TGTGCCAGCAGTTTCGGTTTTAACACCGGGGAGCTGTTTTTT. It encodes CASSFGFNTGELFF.

This chain joins TRBV28 and TRBJ2-7; D unclear. The CDR3 runs to 14 residues. The germline V and J ends were trimmed by 1 base and 3 bases, with 10 bases remaining between them. Germline loops: CDR1 MDHEN, CDR2 SYDVKM. CDR3 sequence: CASSLSVLSYEQYF. The CDR3 DNA is TGTGCCAGCAGTTTATCCGTTCTGAGCTACGAGCAGTACTTC.

In its sample, this clonotype was seen once. The chain joins TRBV20-1 to TRBJ2-1; 11 positions match TRBD2. CDR1 is DFQATT and CDR2 is SNEGSKA in the germline V gene (reference sequence). The V segment lost 3 bases and the J segment 9 bases; nucleotides outside the gene matches: 4. This CDR3 spans 13 amino acids. The CDR3 nucleotides are TGCAGTGCTAGTTACCTAGCGGGAGGTGAGCAGTTCTTC. Amino acids: CSASYLAGGEQFF.

The chain is built from TRBV6-2 or TRBV6-3 and TRBJ2-5; TRBD2 might be the D (5 bases). The germline V gene has CDR1 MNHEY and CDR2 SVGEGT. V lost 6 bases, J lost 5 bases, and 16 bases lay in between. CDR3 length: 14 amino acids. CDR3 bases: TGTGCCAGCAGCCCAGTTTCTAGCAGCGAGACCCAGTACTTC. Translating gives CASSPVSSSETQYF.

This clonotype was found many times. The genes are TRBV7-2 and TRBJ1-5, with 9 bases fitting TRBD1. CDR1 SGHTA and CDR2 FQGNSA come from the germline V gene. Trimming cost V 0 bases and J 2 bases; bases outside gene matches: 2. The CDR3 has 16 amino acids. The CDR3 region has the DNA TGTGCCAGCAGCTTAGCCGGGACAGGGCGCAATCAGCCCCAGCATTTT. Amino acid sequence: CASSLAGTGRNQPQHF.

The rearrangement links TRBV6-6 to TRBJ1-6; the D gene is possibly TRBD1 (6 bases). Germline values: CDR1 MNHNY, CDR2 SVGAGI (reference sequence). CDR3 size: 17 residues. Between the trimmed V and J ends, which lost 0 bases and 5 bases, there was a span of 14 bases. CDR3 coding DNA: TGTGCCAGCAGTTACTCGAGTGGGGACATGCATAATTCACCCCTCCACTTT. Its protein product is CASSYSSGDMHNSPLHF.

This sequence joins TRBV7-9 and TRBJ1-1, with D possibly being TRBD1 (5 bases). The CDR3 has 15 amino acids. Between the trimmed V and J ends, which lost 4 bases and 0 bases, there was a span of 12 bases. The germline gives CDR1 SEHNR, CDR2 FQNEAQ (reference sequence). The CDR3 DNA reads TGTGCCAGCAGCTCCCAGACAGCATTGAACACTGAAGCTTTCTTT. Residues: CASSSQTALNTEAFF.

This chain links TRBV19 with TRBJ2-3; unclear D gene. CDR1 is LNHDA and CDR2 is SQIVND in the germline V gene (reference sequence). CDR3 length: 13 residues. Trimming removed 0 bases at V and 6 bases at J, with 7 bases between. The CDR3: CASSIEVEDTQYF. DNA for the CDR3: TGTGCCAGTAGTATAGAAGTGGAGGATACGCAGTATTTT.

This clonotype was observed many times. The chain uses TRBV7-6 and TRBJ2-1; no clear D gene. In germline, CDR1 is SGHVS, CDR2 FNYEAQ. The CDR3 is made up of 17 amino acids. Trimming took 3 bases from V and 5 from J, leaving 20 bases between them. The CDR3 region is CASSFFGSRLEDNEQFF. The CDR3, as DNA: TGTGCCAGCAGCTTTTTCGGATCCCGACTCGAAGACAATGAGCAGTTCTTC.

This clonotype was seen at least ten times. The chain is built from TRBV7-2 and TRBJ2-1, with D hard to call. Germline V gives CDR1 SGHTA, CDR2 FQGNSA. The CDR3 contains 12 residues. Trimming took off 6 bases at V and 5 bases at J, with 8 bases between the two ends. The CDR3 loop reads CASRLRNNEQFF. The CDR3 coding sequence is TGTGCCAGCAGATTACGCAACAATGAGCAGTTCTTC.

This clonotype was counted a few times. The V call is TRBV7-2, the J call TRBJ1-1; 9 nucleotides match TRBD1. V gave up 2 bases and J gave up 5 bases; unmatched junction bases: 6. CDR3 length equals 15 residues. CDR1 and CDR2 (germline): SGHTA, FQGNSA. CDR3 nucleotide sequence: TGTGCCAGCAGCTTACCCCGGGACAGGGTGACTGAAGCTTTCTTT. Translated, it gives CASSLPRDRVTEAFF.

At least ten counts were recorded for this clonotype. V is TRBV7-2 and J is TRBJ1-2; D unresolved. CDR1 and CDR2 from the germline V gene are SGHTA and FQGNSA. Trimming cost V 2 bases and J 1 base, with 2 bases left between them. The CDR3 runs 12 residues. The CDR3 sequence is CASSLNNYGYTF. CDR3 sequence (DNA): TGTGCCAGCAGCTTAAATAACTATGGCTACACCTTC.

V and J are TRBV19 and TRBJ2-7, with unresolved D. The CDR3 has 13 residues. Deletions cut 6 bases from V and 0 bases from J, with 9 bases between. The germline gives CDR1 LNHDA, CDR2 SQIVND (reference sequence). The CDR3 loop is CASSKYTSYEQYF. The CDR3, as DNA: TGTGCCAGTAGCAAGTATACCTCCTACGAGCAGTACTTC.

The chain carries TRBV5-1 and TRBJ1-2, with D hard to call. Looked up from germline, CDR1 is SGHRS and CDR2 is YFSETQ. The CDR3 contains 13 residues. Trimming took off 2 bases at V and 7 bases at J, with 12 bases between the two ends. The CDR3 reads CASSLTVSSGYTF. The CDR3, as DNA: TGCGCCAGCAGCTTAACAGTATCAAGTGGCTACACCTTC.

In its sample, this clonotype was seen many times. This chain joins TRBV7-8 and TRBJ1-1; perhaps TRBD1 as D (6 bases). CDR3 length: 17 amino acids. Deletions cut 1 base from V and 4 bases from J, with 19 bases between. Germline V gene data show CDR1 as SGHVS and CDR2 as FQNEAQ. The CDR3 DNA reads as TGTGCCAGCAGCTTAGTAGAATCCTTCAGGGGAGCCACTGAAGCTTTCTTT. Amino acids: CASSLVESFRGATEAFF.

This clonotype was found a few times. V is TRBV7-9 and J is TRBJ2-3; D call uncertain. CDR1 is SEHNR and CDR2 is FQNEAQ in the germline V gene (reference sequence). The CDR3 is made up of 14 amino acids. V was pared by 4 bases and J by 6 bases, with 14 bases between. CDR3 residues: CASSSSGWTDTQYF. The CDR3 DNA follows: TGTGCCAGCAGCTCCTCTGGGTGGACGGATACGCAGTATTTT. Complete variable domain (other parts from reference TRBV7-9 and TRBJ2-3): DTGVSQNPRHKITKRGQNVTFRCDPISEHNRLYWYRQTLGQGPEFLTYFQNEAQLEKSRLLSDRFSAERPKGSFSTLEIQRTEQGDSAMYLCASSSSGWTDTQYFGPGTRLTVL.

The gene calls are TRBV7-3 and TRBJ2-3; 13 positions agree with TRBD2. Germline lookup yields CDR1 SGHTA and CDR2 FQGTGA. The CDR3 is 16 residues long. The V and J ends lost 8 bases and 6 bases, in that order; junction bases with no gene match: 11. CDR3 in amino acids: CASLALRTSGSDTQYF. CDR3 coding DNA: TGTGCCAGCCTAGCTTTAAGGACTAGCGGGAGCGATACGCAGTATTTT. Supplemented by reference TRBV7-3 and TRBJ2-3, the full variable domain reads GAGVSQTPSNKVTEKGKYVELRCDPISGHTALYWYRQSLGQGPEFLIYFQGTGAADDSGLPNDRFFAVRPEGSVSTLKIQRTERGDSAVYLCASLALRTSGSDTQYFGPGTRLTVL.

The chain links TRBV20-1 to TRBJ2-1; TRBD2 matches at 8 bases. The CDR3 sequence is 14 residues long. Germline V CDR1 and CDR2: DFQATT, SNEGSKA (reference sequence). The CDR3 sequence is CSAYTSGNYNEQFF. CDR3 DNA sequence: TGCAGCGCGTATACTAGCGGCAACTACAATGAGCAGTTCTTC.

The chain links TRBV4-1 to TRBJ1-5; the D gene is possibly TRBD1 (5 bases). CDR3 length: 15 amino acids. Per the germline V gene, CDR1 is MGHRA and CDR2 is YSYEKL. Trimming removed 6 bases from V and 5 bases from J, with 17 bases in between. The CDR3 DNA follows: TGCGCCAGCAGTCATCAGGGCAATCCAGATCAGCCCCAGCATTTT. Translation gives CASSHQGNPDQPQHF.

The V gene is TRBV5-4, the J gene TRBJ2-5, with D perhaps TRBD1 (5 bases). The CDR3 totals 13 residues. Germline CDR1 SGHNT, CDR2 YYREEE (reference sequence). Trimming removed 7 bases at V and 1 base at J, with 11 bases between. The CDR3 reads CASEVQGQETQYF. Written as DNA, the CDR3 is TGTGCCAGCGAAGTGCAGGGCCAAGAGACCCAGTACTTC. Variable domain in full (rest from reference TRBV5-4 and TRBJ2-5): ETGVTQSPTHLIKTRGQQVTLRCSSQSGHNTVSWYQQALGQGPQFIFQYYREEENGRGNFPPRFSGLQFPNYSSELNVNALELDDSALYLCASEVQGQETQYFGPGTRLLVL.

The rearrangement uses TRBV7-2 and TRBJ2-3; no definite D call. V was clipped by 8 bases and J by 1 base, with 10 bases between them. This CDR3 is built from 13 residues. In germline, CDR1 is SGHTA, CDR2 FQGNSA. The chain's CDR3 is CASDGPRTDTQYF. The CDR3 coding sequence is TGTGCCAGCGACGGGCCTCGCACAGATACGCAGTATTTT.

This clonotype has more than one count but fewer than ten. This sequence joins TRBV7-2 and TRBJ1-2, with 9 bases fitting TRBD1. The trim removed 4 bases at V and 3 bases at J, leaving 6 bases unmatched. Germline V gives CDR1 SGHTA, CDR2 FQGNSA. The CDR3 has 15 amino acids. CDR3 nucleotides: TGTGCCAGCAGCTCAGGACAGGGGAAATACTATGGCTACACCTTC. This translates into CASSSGQGKYYGYTF. The entire variable domain, with the rest obtained from reference TRBV7-2 and TRBJ1-2, is as follows: GAGVSQSPSNKVTEKGKDVELRCDPISGHTALYWYRQSLGQGLEFLIYFQGNSAPDKSGLPSDRFSAERTGGSVSTLTIQRTQQEDSAVYLCASSSGQGKYYGYTFGSGTRLTVV.

The chain couples TRBV6-2 or TRBV6-3 to TRBJ1-1, with D maybe TRBD1 (5 bases). V lost 5 bases, J lost 6 bases, and 16 bases lay in between. CDR1 is MNHEY and CDR2 is SVGEGT in the germline V gene. The CDR3 extends over 14 amino acids. Here the CDR3 reads CASSEGPLGAEAFF. In DNA, the CDR3 is TGTGCCAGCAGTGAGGGACCCCTCGGGGCTGAAGCTTTCTTT.

A word on this clonotype: Here the CDR3 omits its conserved ending phenylalanine or tryptophan, so a read error is the likely source. DNA for the CDR3: TGTGCCAGCAGTCCGCCGGGACAGGGCTCCAGGAGGGGCTACACCCTC. Encoded protein: CASSPPGQGSRRGYTL. The chain recombines TRBV12-3 or TRBV12-4 with TRBJ1-2, with 9 bases aligning to TRBD1. J was trimmed by 8 bases and V by 5 bases; bases with no gene match: 15. The CDR3 has 16 amino acids.